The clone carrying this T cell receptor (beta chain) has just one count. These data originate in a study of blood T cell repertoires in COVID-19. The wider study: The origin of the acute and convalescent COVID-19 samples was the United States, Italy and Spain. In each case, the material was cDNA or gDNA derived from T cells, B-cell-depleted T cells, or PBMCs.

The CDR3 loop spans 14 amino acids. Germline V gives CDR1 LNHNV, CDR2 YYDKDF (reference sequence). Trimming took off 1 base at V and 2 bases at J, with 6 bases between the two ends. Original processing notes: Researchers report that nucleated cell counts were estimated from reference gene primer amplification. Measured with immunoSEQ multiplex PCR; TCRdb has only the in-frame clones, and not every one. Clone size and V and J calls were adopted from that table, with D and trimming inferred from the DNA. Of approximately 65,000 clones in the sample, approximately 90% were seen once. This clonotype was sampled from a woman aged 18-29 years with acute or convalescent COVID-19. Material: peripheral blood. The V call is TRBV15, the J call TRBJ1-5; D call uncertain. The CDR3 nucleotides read TGTGCCACCAGCAGAGTGAGGGGCAATCAGCCCCAGCATTTT. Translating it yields CATSRVRGNQPQHF.